Following are 27 T cell receptor beta chains from one sample sequenced in a study of T cells in narcolepsy. The data were produced by immunoSEQ multiplex PCR, yet TCRdb's version contains in-frame clones alone and is incomplete. The sample lists 25,000 to 30,000 clones, around 81% occurring once. The sample was CD45RA- memory CD4+ T cells from PBMCs. These receptors all stem from a human donor with narcolepsy.

The rearrangement links TRBV5-4 to TRBJ1-1; D may be TRBD1 (5 bases). Germline V CDR1 and CDR2: SGHNT, YYREEE (reference sequence). This CDR3 is built from 14 residues. Trimming removed 3 bases at V and 6 bases at J, with 15 bases between. The CDR3 is CASSSYGTASEAFF. CDR3 sequence (DNA): TGTGCCAGCAGCTCATACGGGACGGCCTCTGAAGCTTTCTTT.

A word on this clone: A read error may account for a junction end that differs from germline. The rearrangement uses TRBV6-1 and TRBJ1-3; D ambiguous. Germline CDR1 reads MNHNS; CDR2 reads SASEGT. This CDR3 has 12 amino acids. CDR3 loop: CASSEFFGKVGF. DNA of the CDR3: TGTGCCAGCAGTGAATTTTTCGGGAAGGTTGGGTTT.

The chain links TRBV5-5 to TRBJ2-7, with 11 bases lining up with TRBD1. V shed 1 base, J shed 4 bases, and the junction held 4 bases outside the gene matches. The CDR3 length is 15 residues. In germline, CDR1 is SGHKS, CDR2 YYEKEE (reference sequence). CDR3 bases: TGTGCCAGCAGCTTGATAGGACAGGGGGCTTACGAGCAGTACTTC. Its translation: CASSLIGQGAYEQYF.

This clone was detected once. This rearrangement joins TRBV7-2 to TRBJ1-5; D is unclear. Between the trimmed V and J ends, which lost 3 bases and 1 base, there was a span of 4 bases. Germline V CDR1 and CDR2: SGHTA, FQGNSA. CDR3 length: 13 amino acids. CDR3 in DNA: TGTGCCAGCAGCTTCGGGAGCAATCAGCCCCAGCATTTT. This codes for CASSFGSNQPQHF. The full variable domain, with the rest looked up from reference TRBV7-2 and TRBJ1-5, is GAGVSQSPSNKVTEKGKDVELRCDPISGHTALYWYRQSLGQGLEFLIYFQGNSAPDKSGLPSDRFSAERTGGSVSTLTIQRTQQEDSAVYLCASSFGSNQPQHFGDGTRLSIL.

This chain joins TRBV6-6 and TRBJ2-7; D is possibly TRBD1 (5 bases). Germline V gene lookup returns CDR1 MNHNY and CDR2 SVGAGI (reference sequence). CDR3 size: 12 residues. With 7 bases removed from V and 2 bases from J, the gap between germline ends came to 9 bases. The CDR3 reads CASNDSPYEQYF. The CDR3 nucleotides read TGTGCCAGCAACGACAGCCCCTACGAGCAGTACTTC.

This chain links TRBV4-1 with TRBJ2-1; 8 bases match TRBD2. Germline V CDR1 and CDR2: MGHRA, YSYEKL. This CDR3 has 17 amino acids. V gave up 1 base and J gave up 2 bases; unmatched junction bases: 7. This chain's CDR3 is CASSQVDLGLAYNEQFF. DNA for the CDR3: TGCGCCAGCAGCCAAGTGGATTTGGGACTAGCCTACAATGAGCAGTTCTTC.

The rearrangement links TRBV7-9 to TRBJ1-4; TRBD1 matches 9 bases. This CDR3 has 14 residues. The V and J ends lost 7 bases and 10 bases, in that order; junction bases with no gene match: 10. Germline loops: CDR1 SEHNR, CDR2 FQNEAQ (reference sequence). This chain's CDR3 is CASTPGTGSRKLFF. DNA of the CDR3: TGTGCCAGCACCCCCGGGACAGGGTCGCGAAAACTGTTTTTT.

Written as DNA, the CDR3 is TGTGCCAGCAGTTCAGCGAACACTGAAGCTTTCTTT. Protein product: CASSSANTEAFF. This sequence joins TRBV28 and TRBJ1-1; D is unresolved. Germline V gives CDR1 MDHEN, CDR2 SYDVKM. The CDR3 is 12 residues long. Trimming pared 4 bases from V and 1 base from J, leaving 4 bases between.

J is TRBJ1-1 and V is TRBV2; D not certain. Germline values: CDR1 SNHLY, CDR2 FYNNEI. Trimming took off 2 bases at V and 10 bases at J, with 14 bases between the two ends. The CDR3 totals 13 residues. The CDR3 nucleotides are TGTGCCAGCAGTGAAACGAGGATATCGACAGCTTTCTTT. Residues: CASSETRISTAFF. The variable domain in full, completed from reference TRBV2 and TRBJ1-1, reads EPEVTQTPSHQVTQMGQEVILRCVPISNHLYFYWYRQILGQKVEFLVSFYNNEISEKSEIFDDQFSVERPDGSNFTLKIRSTKLEDSAMYFCASSETRISTAFFGQGTRLTVV.

This chain uses TRBV9 with TRBJ1-2; D is undetermined. The V end was cut by 0 bases, the J end by 1 base, with 7 bases between. The germline CDR1 and CDR2 sequences are SGDLS and YYNGEE. This CDR3 has 14 amino acids. This CDR3 is CASSVGPGNYGYTF. The CDR3 DNA follows: TGTGCCAGCAGCGTAGGTCCGGGTAACTATGGCTACACCTTC.

CDR3 sequence reads: CATSRDRAGVGGEQYF. Written as DNA, the CDR3 is TGTGCCACCAGCAGAGACCGGGCAGGGGTGGGTGGTGAGCAGTACTTC. The J gene is TRBJ2-7, the V gene TRBV15; tentatively, D is TRBD1 (6 bases). CDR1 and CDR2 (germline): LNHNV, YYDKDF (reference sequence). V lost 0 bases and J 7 bases, leaving 19 bases between the germline ends. The CDR3 covers 16 residues.

The chain is built from TRBV19 and TRBJ1-4; TRBD1 matches 8 bases. The germline V gene encodes CDR1 LNHDA and CDR2 SQIVND (reference sequence). This CDR3 has 14 amino acids. The trim removed 6 bases at V and 4 bases at J, leaving 4 bases unmatched. CDR3: CASRDRAGNEKLFF. As DNA, the CDR3 is TGTGCCAGTAGGGACAGGGCCGGTAATGAAAAACTGTTTTTT.

This clone came up a few times. The chain couples TRBV11-3 to TRBJ2-5; a possible D gene is TRBD2 (5 bases). Germline lookup yields CDR1 SGHNT and CDR2 YENEEA. The CDR3 covers 13 residues. V shed 5 bases and J shed 5 bases, with 12 bases lying between them. The CDR3 reads CASSPQTTETQYF. DNA of the CDR3: TGTGCCAGCAGCCCACAGACTACGGAGACCCAGTACTTC.

The chain has TRBV28 and TRBJ1-5, with TRBD1 as a possible D gene (6 bases). This CDR3 has 16 residues. Trimming left V 5 bases short and J 6 bases short, with 20 bases between. CDR1 and CDR2 (germline): MDHEN, SYDVKM. CDR3: CASSPVDSLGSQPQHF. The CDR3 DNA is TGTGCCAGCAGTCCAGTGGACAGTCTAGGCAGTCAGCCCCAGCATTTT.

The genes are TRBV6-5 and TRBJ1-3; D gene uncertain. This CDR3 region has 13 residues. Germline V gene sequence: CDR1 MNHEY, CDR2 SVGAGI. The V and J ends lost 8 bases and 0 bases respectively, with 8 bases between them. This CDR3 is CASRTHSGNTIYF. CDR3 nucleotide sequence: TGTGCCAGCCGGACGCACTCTGGAAACACCATATATTTT.

The rearrangement uses TRBV7-2 and TRBJ1-5; 7 bases are a match to TRBD1. Per the germline V gene, CDR1 is SGHTA and CDR2 is FQGNSA. The junction had 12 bases not matched to a gene; V was cut back by 7 bases and J by 0 bases. The CDR3 is 17 residues long. The CDR3 spells CASNYRQGPDSNQPQHF. The CDR3, as DNA: TGTGCCAGCAACTATCGACAGGGCCCGGATAGCAATCAGCCCCAGCATTTT.

This sequence joins TRBV7-8 and TRBJ1-6; 7 bases align to TRBD1. The CDR3 extends over 15 amino acids. CDR1 and CDR2 from the germline V gene are SGHVS and FQNEAQ. V lost 6 bases to trimming and J lost 5 bases; unmatched junction nucleotides: 7. The CDR3 is CASSSQGGHNSPLHF. Written as DNA, the CDR3 is TGTGCCAGCAGTTCTCAGGGGGGCCATAATTCACCCCTCCACTTT.

This rearrangement joins TRBV7-2 to TRBJ2-2; 7 bases fit TRBD1. After removal of 2 bases from V and 0 bases from J, the junction contained 6 bases not matched to a gene. The CDR3 covers 17 residues. Germline V gene lookup returns CDR1 SGHTA and CDR2 FQGNSA. DNA of the CDR3: TGTGCCAGCAGCTTACACCCTACAGGGGCGAACACCGGGGAGCTGTTTTTT. This translates into CASSLHPTGANTGELFF.

This sequence joins TRBV7-9 and TRBJ2-7; 7 nucleotides align to TRBD1. The CDR3 is 14 residues long. V lost 5 bases, J lost 1 base, and 5 bases stayed unmatched. The V gene's germline CDR1 is SEHNR and CDR2 FQNEAQ (reference sequence). The chain's CDR3 is CASSPSTGSYEQYF. CDR3 sequence (DNA): TGTGCCAGCAGCCCATCGACAGGGTCCTACGAGCAGTACTTC. The whole variable domain, remainder taken from reference TRBV7-9 and TRBJ2-7, is DTGVSQNPRHKITKRGQNVTFRCDPISEHNRLYWYRQTLGQGPEFLTYFQNEAQLEKSRLLSDRFSAERPKGSFSTLEIQRTEQGDSAMYLCASSPSTGSYEQYFGPGTRLTVT.

This clone was counted a few times. This chain connects TRBV19 to TRBJ1-2; the D gene is possibly TRBD1 (6 bases). This CDR3 is built from 13 residues. V shed 9 bases and J shed 7 bases, with 18 bases lying between them. Germline values: CDR1 LNHDA, CDR2 SQIVND (reference sequence). The CDR3 protein is CASLERGGFGYTF. CDR3 bases: TGTGCCAGCCTTGAAAGGGGGGGTTTTGGCTACACCTTC.

This clone came up a few times. The J gene is TRBJ2-7, the V gene TRBV5-5; D possibly uses TRBD1 or TRBD2 (5 bases each). Trimming removed 0 bases at V and 0 bases at J, with 10 bases between. The CDR3 covers 15 residues. CDR1 and CDR2 from the germline V gene are SGHKS and YYEKEE (reference sequence). Written as DNA, the CDR3 is TGTGCCAGCAGCTTGGTCGGGACGGGCTCCTACGAGCAGTACTTC. Residues: CASSLVGTGSYEQYF.

The J gene is TRBJ1-6, the V gene TRBV7-9; 7 positions match TRBD1. Unmatched junction bases numbered 6, after V lost 3 bases and J lost 10 bases. Germline lookup yields CDR1 SEHNR and CDR2 FQNEAQ (reference sequence). The CDR3 covers 14 residues. CDR3 in amino acids: CASSLTGRGSPLHF. As DNA, the CDR3 is TGTGCCAGCAGCTTGACAGGGAGGGGGTCACCCCTCCACTTT. The full variable domain, rest sourced from reference TRBV7-9 and TRBJ1-6, is DTGVSQNPRHKITKRGQNVTFRCDPISEHNRLYWYRQTLGQGPEFLTYFQNEAQLEKSRLLSDRFSAERPKGSFSTLEIQRTEQGDSAMYLCASSLTGRGSPLHFGNGTRLTVT.

The chain has TRBV6-4 and TRBJ2-3; a possible D gene is TRBD2 (5 bases). This CDR3 region has 14 residues. V was clipped by 5 bases and J by 9 bases, with 18 bases between them. Germline values: CDR1 MRHNA, CDR2 SNTAGT. The CDR3 coding sequence is TGTGCCAGCAGTCCTAACGCCGCGGGTCAAACGCAGTATTTT. This gives the protein CASSPNAAGQTQYF.

This chain uses TRBV5-1 with TRBJ2-1, with TRBD2 matching over 7 bases. Germline V gene data show CDR1 as SGHRS and CDR2 as YFSETQ. V trimming: 1 base; J trimming: 8 bases; junction bases outside the gene matches: 12. The CDR3 extends over 16 amino acids. CDR3 in DNA: TGCGCCAGCAGCTTGCGTCCTAGCGGAAATGGCGATGAGCAGTTCTTC. Protein sequence: CASSLRPSGNGDEQFF.

This chain links TRBV2 with TRBJ1-5; TRBD1 is a possible D gene (6 bases). Trimming removed 4 bases from V and 2 bases from J, with 15 bases in between. This CDR3 is built from 16 residues. The germline V gene has CDR1 SNHLY and CDR2 FYNNEI. CDR3 sequence (DNA): TGTGCCAGCAGTGTACAGGGCCGGGGAGGCAATCAGCCCCAGCATTTT. The encoded protein is CASSVQGRGGNQPQHF.

The chain's CDR3 is CASSLGGGNTGELFF. As DNA, the CDR3 is TGTGCCAGCAGCTTGGGAGGGGGGAACACCGGGGAGCTGTTTTTT. The chain has TRBV5-4 and TRBJ2-2; a possible D gene is TRBD1 (6 bases). This CDR3 spans 15 amino acids. The germline V gene has CDR1 SGHNT and CDR2 YYREEE (reference sequence). Trimming took off 0 bases at V and 1 base at J, with 7 bases between the two ends.

V gene TRBV29-1 combines with J gene TRBJ2-2; 7 bases line up with TRBD1. This CDR3 is built from 15 residues. Germline V lookup: CDR1 SQVTM, CDR2 ANQGSEA. Trimming removed 4 bases from V and 4 bases from J; junction bases left unmatched: 9. Written as DNA, the CDR3 is TGCAGCGTTGTAGAGGGGGCGGTGGTCACCGGGGAGCTGTTTTTT. Protein: CSVVEGAVVTGELFF.